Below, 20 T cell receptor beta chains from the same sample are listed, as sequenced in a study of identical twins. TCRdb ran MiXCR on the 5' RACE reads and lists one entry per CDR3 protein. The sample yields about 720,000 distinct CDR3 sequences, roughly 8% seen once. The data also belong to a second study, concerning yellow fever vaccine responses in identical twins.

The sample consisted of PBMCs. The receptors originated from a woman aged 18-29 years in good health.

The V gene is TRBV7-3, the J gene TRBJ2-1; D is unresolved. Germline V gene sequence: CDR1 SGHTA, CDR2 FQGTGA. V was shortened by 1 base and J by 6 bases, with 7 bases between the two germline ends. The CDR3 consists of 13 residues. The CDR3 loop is CASSLMASNEQFF. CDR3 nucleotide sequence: TGTGCCAGCAGCTTAATGGCCTCCAATGAGCAGTTCTTC.

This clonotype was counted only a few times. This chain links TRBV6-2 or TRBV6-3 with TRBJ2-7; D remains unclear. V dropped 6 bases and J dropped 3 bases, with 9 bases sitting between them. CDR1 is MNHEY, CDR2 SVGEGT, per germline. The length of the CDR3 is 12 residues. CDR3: CASSIPDYEQYF. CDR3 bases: TGTGCCAGCAGCATACCGGACTACGAGCAGTACTTC.

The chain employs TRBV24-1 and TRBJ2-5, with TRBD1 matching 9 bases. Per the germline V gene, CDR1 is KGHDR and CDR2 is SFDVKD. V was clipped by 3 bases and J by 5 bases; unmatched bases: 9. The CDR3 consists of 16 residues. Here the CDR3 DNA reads TGTGCCACCAGTGATACAGGGGGCAGAAAGGGTGAGACCCAGTACTTC. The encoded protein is CATSDTGGRKGETQYF.

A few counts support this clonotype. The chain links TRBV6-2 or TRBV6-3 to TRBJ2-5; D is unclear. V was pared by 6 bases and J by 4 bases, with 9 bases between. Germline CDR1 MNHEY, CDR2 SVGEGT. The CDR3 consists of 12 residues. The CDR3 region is CASRTAGETQYF. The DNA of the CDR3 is TGTGCCAGCAGGACCGCCGGAGAGACCCAGTACTTC.

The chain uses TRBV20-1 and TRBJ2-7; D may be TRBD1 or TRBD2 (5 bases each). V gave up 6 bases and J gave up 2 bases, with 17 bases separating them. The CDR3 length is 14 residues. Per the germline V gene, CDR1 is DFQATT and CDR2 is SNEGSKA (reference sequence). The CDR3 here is CSARTRDQAYEQYF. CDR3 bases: TGCAGTGCACGAACCCGGGACCAAGCCTACGAGCAGTACTTC.

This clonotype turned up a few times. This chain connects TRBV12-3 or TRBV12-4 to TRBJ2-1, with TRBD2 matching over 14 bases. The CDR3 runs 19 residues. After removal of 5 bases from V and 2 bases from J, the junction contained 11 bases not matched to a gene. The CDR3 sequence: CASSTPTSGRAAAYNEQFF. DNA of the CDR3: TGTGCCAGCAGTACACCGACTAGCGGGAGGGCTGCTGCCTACAATGAGCAGTTCTTC.

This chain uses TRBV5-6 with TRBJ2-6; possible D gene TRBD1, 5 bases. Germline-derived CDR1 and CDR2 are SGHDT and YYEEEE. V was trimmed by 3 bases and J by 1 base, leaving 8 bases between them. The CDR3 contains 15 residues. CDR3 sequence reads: CASSYRTSGANVLTF. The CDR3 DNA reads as TGTGCCAGCAGCTACAGGACGTCTGGGGCCAACGTCCTGACTTTC.

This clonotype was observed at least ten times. The CDR3 reads CASSLGAISTDTQYF. The CDR3 coding sequence is TGTGCCAGCAGCTTAGGGGCGATAAGCACAGATACGCAGTATTTT. The chain employs TRBV11-2 and TRBJ2-3; D is unclear. Germline V gene lookup returns CDR1 SGHAT and CDR2 FQNNGV. The CDR3 sequence is 15 residues long. Trimming cost V 1 base and J 0 bases, with 8 bases left between them. Looking up the rest from reference TRBV11-2 and TRBJ2-3 gives the full variable domain: EAGVAQSPRYKIIEKRQSVAFWCNPISGHATLYWYQQILGQGPKLLIQFQNNGVVDDSQLPKDRFSAERLKGVDSTLKIQPAKLEDSAVYLCASSLGAISTDTQYFGPGTRLTVL.

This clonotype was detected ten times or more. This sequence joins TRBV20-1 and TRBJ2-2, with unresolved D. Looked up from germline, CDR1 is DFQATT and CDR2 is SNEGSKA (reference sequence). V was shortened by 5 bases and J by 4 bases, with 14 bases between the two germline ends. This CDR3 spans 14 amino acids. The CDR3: CSALVVESTGELFF. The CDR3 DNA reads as TGCAGTGCTCTCGTAGTGGAATCCACCGGGGAGCTGTTTTTT.

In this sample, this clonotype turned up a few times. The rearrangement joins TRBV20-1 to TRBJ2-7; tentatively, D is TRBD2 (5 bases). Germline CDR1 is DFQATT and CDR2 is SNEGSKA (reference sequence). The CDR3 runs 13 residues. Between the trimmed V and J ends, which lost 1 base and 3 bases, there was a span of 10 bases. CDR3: CSARVGLYYEQYF. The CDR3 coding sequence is TGCAGTGCTAGAGTTGGACTTTACTACGAGCAGTACTTC.

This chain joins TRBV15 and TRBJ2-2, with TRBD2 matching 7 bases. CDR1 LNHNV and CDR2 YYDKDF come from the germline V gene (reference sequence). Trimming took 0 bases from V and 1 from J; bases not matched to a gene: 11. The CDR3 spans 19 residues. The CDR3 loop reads CATSRDSPGRERNTGELFF. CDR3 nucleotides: TGTGCCACCAGCAGAGATTCCCCCGGGCGGGAGAGGAACACCGGGGAGCTGTTTTTT.

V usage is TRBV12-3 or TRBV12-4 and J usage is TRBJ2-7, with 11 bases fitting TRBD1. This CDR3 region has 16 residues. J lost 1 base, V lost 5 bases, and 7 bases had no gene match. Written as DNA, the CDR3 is TGTGCCAGCAGTCCCCGGGGACAGGGGGGGTCCTACGAGCAGTACTTC. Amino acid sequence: CASSPRGQGGSYEQYF.

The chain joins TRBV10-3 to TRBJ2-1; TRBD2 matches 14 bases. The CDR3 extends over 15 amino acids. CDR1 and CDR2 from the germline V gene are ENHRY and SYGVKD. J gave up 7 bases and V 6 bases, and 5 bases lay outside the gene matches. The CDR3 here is CAISGLAGGPNEQFF. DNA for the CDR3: TGTGCCATCAGCGGACTAGCGGGGGGCCCGAATGAGCAGTTCTTC.

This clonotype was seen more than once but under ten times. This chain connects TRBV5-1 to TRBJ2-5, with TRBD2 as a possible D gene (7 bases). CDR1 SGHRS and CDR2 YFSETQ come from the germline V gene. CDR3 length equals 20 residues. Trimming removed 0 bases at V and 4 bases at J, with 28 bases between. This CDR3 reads CASSLARWGGLEDRGETQYF. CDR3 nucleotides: TGCGCCAGCAGCTTGGCCAGGTGGGGGGGCCTAGAAGATAGAGGAGAGACCCAGTACTTC. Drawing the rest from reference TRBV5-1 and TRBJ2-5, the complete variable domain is KAGVTQTPRYLIKTRGQQVTLSCSPISGHRSVSWYQQTPGQGLQFLFEYFSETQRNKGNFPGRFSGRQFSNSRSEMNVSTLELGDSALYLCASSLARWGGLEDRGETQYFGPGTRLLVL.

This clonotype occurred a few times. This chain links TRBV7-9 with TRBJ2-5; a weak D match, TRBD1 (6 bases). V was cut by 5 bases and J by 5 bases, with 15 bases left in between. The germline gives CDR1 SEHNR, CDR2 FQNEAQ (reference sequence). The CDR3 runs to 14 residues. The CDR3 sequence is CASSMGRGMETQYF. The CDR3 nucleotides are TGTGCCAGCAGCATGGGTAGGGGGATGGAGACCCAGTACTTC.

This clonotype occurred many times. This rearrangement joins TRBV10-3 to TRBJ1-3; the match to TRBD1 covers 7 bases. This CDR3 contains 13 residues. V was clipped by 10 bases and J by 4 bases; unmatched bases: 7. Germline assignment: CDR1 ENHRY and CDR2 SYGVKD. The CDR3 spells CATVTGMGNTIYF. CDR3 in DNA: TGTGCCACCGTGACAGGGATGGGAAACACCATATATTTT.

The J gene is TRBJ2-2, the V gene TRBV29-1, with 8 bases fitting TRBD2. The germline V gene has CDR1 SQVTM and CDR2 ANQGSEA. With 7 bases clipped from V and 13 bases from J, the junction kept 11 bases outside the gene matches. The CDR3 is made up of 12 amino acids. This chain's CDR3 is CSGGTSFSGLFF. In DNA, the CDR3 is TGCAGCGGCGGGACTAGTTTTAGTGGGCTGTTTTTT.

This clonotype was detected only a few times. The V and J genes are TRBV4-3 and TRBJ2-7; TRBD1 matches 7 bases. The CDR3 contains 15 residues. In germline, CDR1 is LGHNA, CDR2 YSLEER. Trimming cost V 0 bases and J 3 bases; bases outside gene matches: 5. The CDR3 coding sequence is TGCGCCAGCAGCCAAGAGGAAAGGACAGGCTACGAGCAGTACTTC. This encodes CASSQEERTGYEQYF.

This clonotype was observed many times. DNA for the CDR3: TGTGCCATCGGGGTAGCGGCGACCAAAGAGACCCAGTACTTC. Translating it yields CAIGVAATKETQYF. The genes are TRBV10-3 and TRBJ2-5; tentatively, D is TRBD2 (6 bases). The V gene lost 8 bases and the J gene lost 3 bases, with 16 bases spanning the gap. CDR3 length: 14 amino acids. CDR1 ENHRY and CDR2 SYGVKD come from the germline V gene.

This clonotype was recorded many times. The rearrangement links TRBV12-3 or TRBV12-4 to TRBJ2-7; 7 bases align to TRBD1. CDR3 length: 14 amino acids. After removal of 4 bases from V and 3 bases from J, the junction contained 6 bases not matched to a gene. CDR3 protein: CASSSGQVGYEQYF. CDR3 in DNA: TGTGCCAGCAGTTCCGGACAGGTAGGCTACGAGCAGTACTTC.